This T cell receptor (beta chain) was identified in a study of cytomegalovirus exposure and HLA in healthy donors. J lost 0 bases, V lost 4 bases, and 9 bases had no gene match. This CDR3 has 16 amino acids. Germline V gene lookup returns CDR1 MNHNS and CDR2 SASEGT. This clone was detected only once. PCR amplification relied on 60 Vbeta primers (plus 13 Jbeta primers). Using immunoSEQ multiplex PCR, the repertoire was profiled, and TCRdb retains in-frame clones only, with some absent. The data hold approximately 170,000 clones, with 60% to 80% observed a single time. This chain connects TRBV6-1 to TRBJ2-7; 7 positions match TRBD1. This TCR came from a male donor in good health and CMV-seronegative. The specimen was PBMCs. As DNA, the CDR3 is TGTGCCAGCAGTGGGACCAGGGGGTCCACCTCCTACGAGCAGTACTTC. Protein product: CASSGTRGSTSYEQYF.